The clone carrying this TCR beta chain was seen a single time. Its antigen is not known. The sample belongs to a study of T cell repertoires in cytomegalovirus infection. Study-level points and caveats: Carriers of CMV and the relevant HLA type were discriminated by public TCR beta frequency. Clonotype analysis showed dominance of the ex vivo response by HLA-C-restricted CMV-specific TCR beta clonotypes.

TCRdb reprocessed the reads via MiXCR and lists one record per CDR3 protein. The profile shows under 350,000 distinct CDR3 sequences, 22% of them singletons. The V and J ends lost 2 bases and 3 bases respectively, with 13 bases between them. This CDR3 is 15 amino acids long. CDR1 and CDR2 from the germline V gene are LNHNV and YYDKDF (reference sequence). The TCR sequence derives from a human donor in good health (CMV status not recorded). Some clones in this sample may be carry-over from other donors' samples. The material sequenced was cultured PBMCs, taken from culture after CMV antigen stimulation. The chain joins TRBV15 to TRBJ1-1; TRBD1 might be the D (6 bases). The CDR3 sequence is CATSRPGGGDTEAFF. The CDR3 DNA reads TGTGCCACCAGCAGACCCGGAGGGGGAGACACTGAAGCTTTCTTT. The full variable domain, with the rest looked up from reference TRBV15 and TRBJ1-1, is DAMVIQNPRYQVTQFGKPVTLSCSQTLNHNVMYWYQQKSSQAPKLLFHYYDKDFNNEADTPDNFQSRRPNTSFCFLDIRSPGLGDTAMYLCATSRPGGGDTEAFFGQGTRLTVV.